This T cell receptor (beta chain) was profiled in a study of human T cells and chemical hapten exposure. In its sample, this clonotype was seen many times. This sample's time point: patch test 2, 6 weeks after DPC sensitization. The treatment denotes: therapeutic diphenylcyclopropenone sensitization with weekly scalp DPC. The CDR3 spans 15 residues. Trimming left V 3 bases short and J 2 bases short, with 14 bases between. TCRdb used MiXCR to reprocess the RACE reads, holding one entry per CDR3 protein. In the table there are about 70,000 distinct CDR3 sequences, 8.5% of which are singletons. This sequence joins TRBV12-3 or TRBV12-4 and TRBJ2-7; D might be TRBD1 (6 bases). Material: whole blood, obtained in connection with sensitization to the hapten diphenylcyclopropenone (DPC). The source is a woman in her forties or fifties with alopecia areata. Some clones in this sample may be carry-over from other donors' samples. The CDR3, as DNA: TGTGCCAGCAGTTTGCCCCAGGGGCGAGCCTACGAGCAGTACTTC. Its translation: CASSLPQGRAYEQYF.